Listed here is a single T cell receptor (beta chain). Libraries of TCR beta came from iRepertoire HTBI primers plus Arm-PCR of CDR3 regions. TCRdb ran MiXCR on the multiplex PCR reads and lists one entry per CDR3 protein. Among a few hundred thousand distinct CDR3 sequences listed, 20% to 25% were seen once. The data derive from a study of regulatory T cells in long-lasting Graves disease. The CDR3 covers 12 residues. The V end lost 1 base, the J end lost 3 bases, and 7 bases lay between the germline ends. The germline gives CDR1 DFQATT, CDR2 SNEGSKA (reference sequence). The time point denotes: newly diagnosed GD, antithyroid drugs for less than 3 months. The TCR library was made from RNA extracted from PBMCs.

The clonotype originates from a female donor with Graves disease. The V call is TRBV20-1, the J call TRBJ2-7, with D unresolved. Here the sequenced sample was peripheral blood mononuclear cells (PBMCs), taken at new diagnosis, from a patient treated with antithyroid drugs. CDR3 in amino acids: CSARVIVYEQYF. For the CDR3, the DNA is TGCAGTGCTAGAGTAATCGTCTACGAGCAGTACTTC.